Listed below are T cell receptor beta chains from one sample, sequenced in a study of cytomegalovirus exposure and HLA in healthy donors. Sequencing used immunoSEQ multiplex PCR; TCRdb keeps in-frame clones, though not all of them. The table lists over 100,000 clones, around 57% of them singletons. Specimen: PBMCs. These receptors were collected from a human donor in good health. Both conserved end residues are part of each CDR3. Each record gives: V gene, J gene, D gene, clone size, CDR3 DNA, CDR3 protein. A D gene is named only where the DNA matches it firmly. The listing skips clone size in some rows; elsewhere it reads once, few, many or a size class.

V: TRBV5-6; J: TRBJ2-4; D: TRBD2; size: NA; DNA: TGTGCCAGCAGCCCGGGACTAGCGGGAGGGCTAGCCAAAAACATTCAGTACTTC; CDR3: CASSPGLAGGLAKNIQYF
V: TRBV6-1; J: TRBJ1-5; D: NA; size: few; DNA: TGTGCCAGCAGTGAAGGACTAGTGAGCAATCAGCCCCAGCATTTT; CDR3: CASSEGLVSNQPQHF
V: TRBV5-1; J: TRBJ2-1; D: TRBD2; size: NA; DNA: TGCGCCAGCAGCCTACAAGCGGGACTAGCACGTAATGAGCAGTTCTTC; CDR3: CASSLQAGLARNEQFF
V: TRBV15; J: TRBJ2-1; D: TRBD2; size: NA; DNA: TGTGCCACCAGCGGAGGACTAGCGGGAATCAATGAGCAGTTCTTC; CDR3: CATSGGLAGINEQFF
V: TRBV19; J: TRBJ1-4; D: NA; size: NA; DNA: TGTGCCAGTAGAACGACCGGACAGCATCTAGGCGAAAAACTGTTTTTT; CDR3: CASRTTGQHLGEKLFF
V: TRBV6-5; J: TRBJ2-7; D: NA; size: NA; DNA: TGTGCCAGCAGTTACTCGGGGAGATCCGTTTACGAGCAGTACTTC; CDR3: CASSYSGRSVYEQYF
V: TRBV7-9; J: TRBJ2-3; D: NA; size: NA; DNA: TGTGCCAGCAGCCTAGTCCTCGGGGATACGCAGTATTTT; CDR3: CASSLVLGDTQYF
V: TRBV4-1; J: TRBJ2-7; D: NA; size: NA; DNA: TGCGCCAGCAGCCAAGTGGATCGGGGACACCTAAACGACTACGAGCAGTACTTC; CDR3: CASSQVDRGHLNDYEQYF
V: TRBV28; J: TRBJ2-1; D: TRBD2; size: NA; DNA: TGTGCCAGCAGGTATACTAGCGGGGCCTACAATGAGCAGTTCTTC; CDR3: CASRYTSGAYNEQFF
V: TRBV29-1; J: TRBJ2-2; D: TRBD1; size: NA; DNA: TGCAGCCCTCACCCAGGGGGGACAGGGACAACCGGGGAGCTGTTTTTT; CDR3: CSPHPGGTGTTGELFF
V: TRBV2; J: TRBJ1-4; D: NA; size: NA; DNA: TGTGCCAGCAGACAGGGAACTAATGAAAAACTGTTTTTT; CDR3: CASRQGTNEKLFF
V: TRBV21-1; J: TRBJ1-3; D: NA; size: NA; DNA: TGTGCCAGCAGCGCCCGCAGGGGGGTACCTGGAAACACCATATATTTT; CDR3: CASSARRGVPGNTIYF
V: TRBV18; J: TRBJ2-7; D: TRBD1; size: once; DNA: TGTGCCAGCTCTCCATCAGGGACAGGGACAACCGAGCAGTACTTC; CDR3: CASSPSGTGTTEQYF
V: TRBV19; J: TRBJ1-1; D: NA; size: NA; DNA: TGTGCCAGTAGGCCTCCGGGGGGTATAGGGGGGACTGAAGCTTTCTTT; CDR3: CASRPPGGIGGTEAFF
V: TRBV7-9; J: TRBJ1-5; D: NA; size: NA; DNA: TGTGCCAGCAGCTCACAGTCCAATCAGCCCCAGCACTTT; CDR3: CASSSQSNQPQHF
V: TRBV5-1; J: TRBJ2-7; D: TRBD1; size: few; DNA: TGCGCCAGCAGGCCAGGGGACAGCCGTTACGAGCAGTACTTC; CDR3: CASRPGDSRYEQYF
V: TRBV28; J: TRBJ2-7; D: TRBD2; size: NA; DNA: TGTGCCAGCAGTTTTGGCGGGGGACCCCTCGACGAGCAGTACTTC; CDR3: CASSFGGGPLDEQYF
V: TRBV13; J: TRBJ1-1; D: NA; size: NA; DNA: TGTGCCAGCAGCCCCCTTGAAGGGGGAACTGAAGCTTTCTTT; CDR3: CASSPLEGGTEAFF
V: TRBV5-8; J: TRBJ2-7; D: TRBD2; size: NA; DNA: TGTGCCAGCAGCTTGTTTGGACTAGCGGTGTACGAGCAGTACTTC; CDR3: CASSLFGLAVYEQYF
V: TRBV6-5; J: TRBJ1-2; D: NA; size: NA; DNA: TGTGCCAGCGCCGTAAGCCGTACCTCTTATGGCTACACCTTC; CDR3: CASAVSRTSYGYTF
V: TRBV6-5; J: TRBJ2-1; D: NA; size: NA; DNA: TGTGCCAGCTCCCGACGTCGGGGTCGGGATGAGCAGTTCTTC; CDR3: CASSRRRGRDEQFF
V: TRBV7-9; J: TRBJ1-3; D: NA; size: NA; DNA: TGTGCCAGCAGCTTAGGAGGGAACACCATATATTTT; CDR3: CASSLGGNTIYF
V: TRBV7-9; J: TRBJ2-7; D: TRBD2; size: NA; DNA: TGTGCCAGCAGCCTCGAAAGGGGAGGGGACCACGAGCAGTACTTC; CDR3: CASSLERGGDHEQYF
V: TRBV10-2; J: TRBJ1-1; D: NA; size: few; DNA: TGCGCCAGCAGTGATCAGGGTCGGCTCGAAGCTTTCTTT; CDR3: CASSDQGRLEAFF
V: TRBV9; J: TRBJ2-1; D: NA; size: NA; DNA: TGTGCCAGCAGCGTAGAAGGGAGCTTCTCCTACAATGAGCAGTTCTTC; CDR3: CASSVEGSFSYNEQFF
V: TRBV9; J: TRBJ1-1; D: NA; size: NA; DNA: TGTGCCAGCAGCGTCCTGGGGAACGGGGGCACTGAAGCTTTCTTT; CDR3: CASSVLGNGGTEAFF
V: TRBV2; J: TRBJ1-1; D: NA; size: few; DNA: TGTGCCAGCAGTCACTCGGGTGGGAGAGGAGACACTGAAGCTTTCTTT; CDR3: CASSHSGGRGDTEAFF
V: TRBV7-3; J: TRBJ2-7; D: NA; size: NA; DNA: TGTGCCAGCAGCTTAAGGGGCGGGGCGGCCTACGAGCAGTACTTC; CDR3: CASSLRGGAAYEQYF
V: TRBV11-2; J: TRBJ1-4; D: TRBD1; size: NA; DNA: TGTGCCAGCAGCACCCTCAGGGGGCGTCGGAGTGAAAAACTGTTTTTT; CDR3: CASSTLRGRRSEKLFF
V: TRBV7-6; J: TRBJ2-5; D: NA; size: NA; DNA: TGTGCCAGCAGCCCGGAAAGGGGTTGCCAAGAGACCCAGTACTTC; CDR3: CASSPERGCQETQYF
V: TRBV28; J: TRBJ1-1; D: NA; size: NA; DNA: TGTGCCAGCAGTTTATGGGGGGGGCGAACTGAAGCTTTCTTT; CDR3: CASSLWGGRTEAFF
V: TRBV7-6; J: TRBJ2-5; D: TRBD2; size: few; DNA: TGTGCCAGCAGCCTAACCTCCGGGACTAGCGGGATCGTGTGGGAGCAGTACTTC; CDR3: CASSLTSGTSGIVWEQYF
V: TRBV5-1; J: TRBJ1-4; D: NA; size: NA; DNA: TGCGCCAGCAGCTTGGTCATCGGGGGGGCAAGCGCCGAAAAACTGTTTTTT; CDR3: CASSLVIGGASAEKLFF
V: TRBV7-9; J: TRBJ2-7; D: TRBD2; size: NA; DNA: TGTGCCAGCAGCCCAGGACTAGCGGGAGGTTCCTCTCTGTACGAGCAGTACTTC; CDR3: CASSPGLAGGSSLYEQYF
V: TRBV7-7; J: TRBJ2-3; D: TRBD1; size: NA; DNA: TGTGCTAGCAGCCGTACAGGGGGCTCCACAGATACGCAGTATTTT; CDR3: CASSRTGGSTDTQYF
V: TRBV7-6; J: TRBJ1-5; D: NA; size: NA; DNA: TGTGCCAGCAGCTCTAGCCGGTATCAGCCCCAGCATTTT; CDR3: CASSSSRYQPQHF
V: TRBV30; J: TRBJ2-5; D: NA; size: few; DNA: TGTGCCTGGAGTTATCAGGGAGAGACCCAGTACTTC; CDR3: CAWSYQGETQYF
V: TRBV5-1; J: TRBJ1-1; D: TRBD1; size: NA; DNA: TGCGCCAGCAGCTCAGGACAGGGAGGGTCTGAAGCTTTCTTT; CDR3: CASSSGQGGSEAFF
V: TRBV30; J: TRBJ1-3; D: TRBD1; size: NA; DNA: TGTGCCTGGAGTATGAGAGGGGGCGCGGGAGGAAACACCATATATTTT; CDR3: CAWSMRGGAGGNTIYF
V: TRBV2; J: TRBJ1-3; D: NA; size: NA; DNA: TGTGCCAGCAGTGAAAGGGCAGGGGTCTCTGGAAACACCATATATTTT; CDR3: CASSERAGVSGNTIYF
V: TRBV2; J: TRBJ1-5; D: NA; size: NA; DNA: TGTGCCAGCCACTCGGGAGGTAACGGCAATCAGCCCCAGCATTTT; CDR3: CASHSGGNGNQPQHF
V: TRBV28; J: TRBJ2-1; D: NA; size: NA; DNA: TGTGCCAGCGATTCTCTTACGGGAGCCAATGAGCAGTTCTTC; CDR3: CASDSLTGANEQFF